This is a list of T cell receptor beta chains from one sample in a study of blood T cells in healthy people across ages. MiXCR, run by TCRdb on the 5' RACE reads, gives a single entry per CDR3 protein. Among 800,000 or so distinct CDR3 sequences, about 25% were seen once, and the ten largest hold under 4.5%. The same data also went into a second study, on T cells of mothers and their children.

Sample: blood. These receptors were collected from a boy under 18 in good health. The CDR3 runs from the conserved cysteine through the conserved F or W. The D gene is left open where the match is weak. Expanded clones are given a class, and other clones once, few, many or no size at all.

d_call,j_call,v_call,clone_size,cdr3_nt,cdr3_aa
.,TRBJ2-7,TRBV7-2,.,TGTGCCAGCAGTTATACAGGGTACTACGAGCAGTACTTC,CASSYTGYYEQYF
.,TRBJ2-7,TRBV7-2,.,TGTGCCAGCAGCGATGAATACGAGCAGTACTTC,CASSDEYEQYF
.,TRBJ1-1,TRBV9,few,TGTGCCAGCAGCGTATCCCTGGGGGTCGCCTCGAACACTGAAGCTTTCTTT,CASSVSLGVASNTEAFF
.,TRBJ2-1,TRBV29-1,.,TGCAGCGTTGAACAACAGCGCAACTCCTACAATGAGCAGTTCTTC,CSVEQQRNSYNEQFF
.,TRBJ2-7,TRBV7-2,few,TGTGCCAGCAGCTTAGAGAGGCCCAGCTCCTACGAGCAGTACTTC,CASSLERPSSYEQYF
TRBD1,TRBJ2-7,TRBV20-1,few,TGCAGTGCCGCAAATTCCCGGGACAGACCTTACGAGCAGTACTTC,CSAANSRDRPYEQYF
TRBD2,TRBJ2-7,TRBV10-2,few,TGCGCCAGCAGTGAGGCTAGCGGAAGCTACGAGCAGTACTTC,CASSEASGSYEQYF
TRBD2,TRBJ2-1,TRBV29-1,.,TGCAGCGTTGAAGGGGCCGGGACTAGCAGGTCCTACAATGAGCAGTTCTTC,CSVEGAGTSRSYNEQFF
TRBD2,TRBJ2-3,TRBV20-1,.,TGCAGTGCTATCGGGGGGGTTAGCACAGATACGCAGTGTTTT,CSAIGGVSTDTQCF
TRBD1,TRBJ2-5,TRBV6-2/TRBV6-3,few,TGTGCCAGCACACCAACAGGGGGGCGTGCAGAGACCCAGTACTTC,CASTPTGGRAETQYF
.,TRBJ2-2,TRBV7-6,few,TGTGCCAGCAGCCCACAGATCGGGGAGCTGTTTTTT,CASSPQIGELFF
.,TRBJ1-5,TRBV6-1,.,TGTGCCAGCAGTGAAGCGCAAATGGGTTTCAATCAGCCCCAGCATTTT,CASSEAQMGFNQPQHF
.,TRBJ2-1,TRBV29-1,.,TGCAGCGTTGAGGAGGGGGGGCTCTCCTACAATGAGCAGTTCTTC,CSVEEGGLSYNEQFF
.,TRBJ1-5,TRBV30,few,TGTGCCTGGAGTAAGGAGACAGATCAGCCCCAGCATTTT,CAWSKETDQPQHF
TRBD1,TRBJ2-7,TRBV12-3/TRBV12-4,many,TGTGCCAGCAGTCCGCAGACAGGGGCCAACGAGCAGTACTTC,CASSPQTGANEQYF
.,TRBJ1-1,TRBV20-1,few,TGCAGTGCTAGATCTAACAGAGGCCAGGGGAACACTGAAGCTTTCTTT,CSARSNRGQGNTEAFF
TRBD2,TRBJ2-5,TRBV6-2/TRBV6-3,few,TGTGCCAGCAGTTACTCGGAGCGGGAGGGGCGAGAGACCCAGTACTTC,CASSYSEREGRETQYF
TRBD1,TRBJ1-1,TRBV18,.,TGTGCCAGCTCAAAGATGGACAGGGGAGCTTTCTTT,CASSKMDRGAFF
.,TRBJ2-1,TRBV14,few,TGTGCCAGCAGGTCGGGTCCTGAGCAGTTCTTC,CASRSGPEQFF
TRBD1,TRBJ2-5,TRBV19,.,TGTGCCAGTAGTTCGGGACAGCTTGAGACCCAGTACTTC,CASSSGQLETQYF
TRBD2,TRBJ2-1,TRBV10-3,.,TGTGCCATCAGTGACGAGCGGGATTACAATGAGCAGTTCTTC,CAISDERDYNEQFF
.,TRBJ2-1,TRBV20-1,few,TGCAGTGCCCGGCCGGAGCAGTTCTTC,CSARPEQFF
.,TRBJ2-6,TRBV7-9,few,TGTGCCAGCAGCCCCCGAAGGACACGGCCCTCTGGGGCCAACGTCCTGACTTTC,CASSPRRTRPSGANVLTF
TRBD1,TRBJ1-2,TRBV7-2,.,TGTGCCAGCAGCTTAGAACAGGGGGCATTCTATGGCTACACCTTC,CASSLEQGAFYGYTF
.,TRBJ2-1,TRBV28,.,TGTGCCAGCGGACGACCAGATTCCTCAGATGAGCAGTTCTTC,CASGRPDSSDEQFF
.,TRBJ1-1,TRBV6-5,.,TGTGCCAGCAGTCGCCCCTGGACGGCTAACACTGAAGCTTTCTTT,CASSRPWTANTEAFF
.,TRBJ1-1,TRBV29-1,few,TGCAGCGTTGAAATGTTGAACACTGAAGCTTTCTTT,CSVEMLNTEAFF
TRBD2,TRBJ2-3,TRBV4-1,.,TGCGCCAGCAGCCGTACGGGACTAGCGGGGGAGGTGCTGACAGATACGCAGTATTTT,CASSRTGLAGEVLTDTQYF
.,TRBJ1-3,TRBV20-1,few,TGCAGTGCTACAGACTCAGGGATCTCTGGAAACACCATATATTTT,CSATDSGISGNTIYF
TRBD1,TRBJ2-4,TRBV7-9,.,TGTGCCCAATCCCTACAGGGGGCCAAAAACATTCAGTACTTC,CAQSLQGAKNIQYF
.,TRBJ2-5,TRBV20-1,.,TGCAGTGCTGACGAAACGGGACAAATATCAGAGACCCAGTACTTC,CSADETGQISETQYF
TRBD1,TRBJ2-6,TRBV7-2,.,TGTGCCAGCAGCTTGCCGGTGGGACAGGGGCCCCCTGGGGCCAACGTCCTGACTTTC,CASSLPVGQGPPGANVLTF
.,TRBJ2-7,TRBV28,few,TGTGCCAGCAGTTTTAGGGATCGGGGGCCCTCCTACGAGCAGTACTTC,CASSFRDRGPSYEQYF
.,TRBJ1-1,TRBV29-1,.,TGCAGCGTAAAACAGGATCTGAACACTGAAGCTTTCTTT,CSVKQDLNTEAFF
.,TRBJ2-5,TRBV5-1,.,TGCGCCAGCAGGGACGGACTCGCGGAGACCCAGTACTTC,CASRDGLAETQYF
.,TRBJ2-3,TRBV7-2,.,TGTGCCAGCAGCTTAGCGCTAGCCCCCGGCACAGATACGCAGTATTTT,CASSLALAPGTDTQYF
.,TRBJ2-7,TRBV7-2,few,TGTGCCAGCAGCCCCGGCGGGGCGGGGGCTTCCTCCTACGAGCAGTACTTC,CASSPGGAGASSYEQYF
TRBD2,TRBJ2-1,TRBV28,few,TGTGCCAGCAGTTTAAAAACAGGACTAGCGGGAGAAAATGAGCAGTTCTTC,CASSLKTGLAGENEQFF
.,TRBJ2-7,TRBV12-3/TRBV12-4,few,TGTGCCAGCACCTCGACCCGTTACGAGCAGTACTTC,CASTSTRYEQYF
.,TRBJ2-7,TRBV29-1,.,TGCAGCGTTCAGAAAAACTCCTACGAGCAGTACTTC,CSVQKNSYEQYF